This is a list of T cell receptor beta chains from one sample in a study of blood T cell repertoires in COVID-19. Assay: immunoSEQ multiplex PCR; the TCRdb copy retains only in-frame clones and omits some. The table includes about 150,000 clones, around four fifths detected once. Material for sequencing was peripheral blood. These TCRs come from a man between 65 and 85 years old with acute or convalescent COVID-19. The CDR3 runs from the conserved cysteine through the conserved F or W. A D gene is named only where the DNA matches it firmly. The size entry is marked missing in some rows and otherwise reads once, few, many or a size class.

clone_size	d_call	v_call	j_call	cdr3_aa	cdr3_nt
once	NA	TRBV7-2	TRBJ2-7	CASSAPYYEQYF	TGTGCCAGCAGCGCACCCTATTACGAGCAGTACTTC
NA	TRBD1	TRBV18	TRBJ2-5	CASSPPGQRSETQYF	TGTGCCAGCTCACCGCCGGGACAGAGGTCGGAGACCCAGTACTTC
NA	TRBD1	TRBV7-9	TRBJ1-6	CASSSLTGGSSPLHF	TGTGCCAGCAGCTCACTGACAGGGGGCAGTTCACCCCTCCACTTT
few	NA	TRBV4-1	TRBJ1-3	CASSLTGGSGNTIYF	TGCGCCAGCAGCCTGACGGGAGGGTCTGGAAACACCATATATTTT
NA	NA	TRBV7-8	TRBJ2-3	CASSFVGSGTTDTQYF	TGTGCCAGCAGCTTCGTCGGGAGCGGCACCACAGATACGCAGTATTTT
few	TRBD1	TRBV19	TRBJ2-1	CASSGQDNEQFF	TGTGCCAGTAGTGGACAGGACAATGAGCAGTTCTTC
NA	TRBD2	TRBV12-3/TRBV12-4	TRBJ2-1	CATGGLVIREQFF	TGTGCCACGGGGGGACTAGTCATTCGTGAGCAGTTCTTC
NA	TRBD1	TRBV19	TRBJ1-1	CASSRTGQGGSNTEAFF	TGTGCCAGTAGTCGAACGGGACAGGGGGGATCGAACACTGAAGCTTTCTTT
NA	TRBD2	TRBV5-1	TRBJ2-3	CASSLGLAGVGADTQYF	TGCGCCAGCAGCTTGGGGCTAGCGGGAGTGGGCGCAGATACGCAGTATTTT
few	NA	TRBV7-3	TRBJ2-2	CASSSPRGRGDTGELFF	TGTGCCAGCAGCTCTCCTCGGGGGAGGGGGGACACCGGGGAGCTGTTTTTT
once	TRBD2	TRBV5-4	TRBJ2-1	CASGMLAGYSYNEQFF	TGTGCCAGCGGTATGCTAGCGGGGTACTCCTACAATGAGCAGTTCTTC
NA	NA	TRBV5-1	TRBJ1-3	CASSSPTGSGNTIYF	TGCGCCAGCAGCTCCCCTACAGGGAGCGGAAACACCATATATTTT
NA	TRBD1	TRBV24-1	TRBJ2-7	CATSDSDREGEQYF	TGTGCCACCAGTGATTCGGACAGGGAAGGAGAGCAGTACTTC
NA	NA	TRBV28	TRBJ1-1	CASSQGGDFDTEAFF	TGTGCCAGCAGCCAAGGGGGGGACTTTGATACTGAAGCTTTCTTT
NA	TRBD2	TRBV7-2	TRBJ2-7	CASSSSGRRHEQYF	TGTGCCAGCAGCTCCAGCGGGAGAAGGCACGAGCAGTACTTC
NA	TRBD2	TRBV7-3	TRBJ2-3	CASSLMGGSTDTQYF	TGTGCCAGCAGCTTAATGGGGGGGAGCACAGATACGCAGTATTTT
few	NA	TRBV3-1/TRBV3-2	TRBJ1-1	CASSHEPTGAFF	TGTGCCAGCAGCCATGAGCCCACCGGAGCTTTCTTT
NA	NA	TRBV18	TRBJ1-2	CASSPNLPGGGGYTF	TGTGCCAGCTCACCAAATTTGCCAGGTGGTGGCGGCTACACCTTC
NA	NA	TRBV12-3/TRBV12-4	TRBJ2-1	CASSFSGEQFF	TGTGCCAGCAGTTTTAGCGGTGAGCAGTTCTTC
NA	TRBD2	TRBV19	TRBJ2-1	CASSRERGGYYNEQFF	TGTGCCAGTAGTCGTGAGCGGGGGGGCTACTACAATGAGCAGTTCTTC
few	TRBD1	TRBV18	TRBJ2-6	CASSPGQGAGANVLTF	TGTGCCAGCTCACCGGGACAGGGAGCCGGGGCCAACGTCCTGACTTTC
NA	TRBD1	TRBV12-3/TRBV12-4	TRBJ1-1	CASRPTGGTEAFF	TGTGCCAGCAGACCAACAGGGGGTACTGAAGCTTTCTTT
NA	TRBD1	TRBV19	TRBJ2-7	CASRTTGSYEQYF	TGTGCCAGTAGAACGACAGGGTCCTACGAGCAGTACTTC
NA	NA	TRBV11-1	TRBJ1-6	CASSSLYDSPLHF	TGTGCCAGCAGCTCGTTGTATGATTCACCCCTCCACTTT
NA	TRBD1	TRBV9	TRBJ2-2	CASSVVGGLNTGELFF	TGTGCCAGCAGCGTAGTAGGGGGCTTAAACACCGGGGAGCTGTTTTTT
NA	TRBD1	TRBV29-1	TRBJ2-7	CSVGTGNYEQYF	TGCAGCGTGGGGACAGGGAACTACGAGCAGTACTTC
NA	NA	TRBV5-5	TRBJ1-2	CASSLSAAGYTF	TGTGCCAGCAGCTTGAGCGCAGCAGGCTACACCTTC
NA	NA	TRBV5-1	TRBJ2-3	CASSLGGERADTQYF	TGCGCCAGCAGCTTAGGGGGGGAAAGGGCAGATACGCAGTATTTT
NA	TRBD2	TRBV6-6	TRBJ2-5	CASSDRGGSYETQYF	TGTGCCAGCAGTGACCGCGGGGGGAGTTACGAGACCCAGTACTTC
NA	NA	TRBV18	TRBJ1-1	CASSPGRGFNTEAFF	TGTGCCAGCTCACCGGGGCGGGGGTTTAACACTGAAGCTTTCTTT
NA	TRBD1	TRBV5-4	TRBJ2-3	CASSLNRGQDTQYF	TGTGCCAGCAGCTTAAACAGGGGACAAGATACGCAGTATTTT
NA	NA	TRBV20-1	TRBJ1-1	CSASQLGGGGTEAFF	TGCAGTGCTAGTCAGCTGGGGGGGGGCGGCACTGAAGCTTTCTTT
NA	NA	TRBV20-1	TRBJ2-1	CSASFQVEQFF	TGCAGTGCTAGCTTTCAGGTTGAGCAGTTCTTC
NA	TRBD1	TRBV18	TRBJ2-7	CASSPAGTGGSYEQYF	TGTGCCAGCTCACCGGCCGGGACAGGGGGTTCCTACGAGCAGTACTTC
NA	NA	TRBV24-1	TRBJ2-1	CATTKGSSAAGEQFF	TGTGCCACCACAAAAGGTAGTAGCGCGGCGGGTGAGCAGTTCTTC
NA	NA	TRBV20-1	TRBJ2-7	CSASPRDLFHEQYF	TGCAGTGCTAGTCCTCGGGACTTGTTCCACGAGCAGTACTTC
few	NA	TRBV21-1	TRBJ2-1	CASSKFRTSGSCHEQFF	TGTGCCAGCAGCAAATTCCGGACTAGCGGGAGTTGCCATGAGCAGTTCTTC
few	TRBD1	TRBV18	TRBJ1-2	CASSPGTGDNYGYTF	TGTGCCAGCTCACCAGGGACAGGAGATAACTATGGCTACACCTTC
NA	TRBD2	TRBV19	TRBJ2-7	CASFGTSPYEQYF	TGTGCCAGTTTTGGGACTAGTCCCTACGAGCAGTACTTC
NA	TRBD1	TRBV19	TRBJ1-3	CASSTDRIGNTIYF	TGTGCCAGTAGTACGGACAGGATCGGAAACACCATATATTTT
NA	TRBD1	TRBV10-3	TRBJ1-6	CAIRGGTENSPLHF	TGTGCCATCAGGGGCGGGACAGAGAATTCACCCCTCCACTTT
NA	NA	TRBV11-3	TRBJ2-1	CASSPERGSSYNEQFF	TGTGCCAGCAGCCCCGAACGGGGTAGCTCCTACAATGAGCAGTTCTTC
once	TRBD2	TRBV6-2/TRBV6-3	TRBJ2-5	CASSYPVAGKETQYF	TGTGCCAGCAGTTACCCCGTAGCGGGAAAGGAGACCCAGTACTTC
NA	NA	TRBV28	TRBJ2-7	CDLGVFPYEQYF	TGTGACCTAGGGGTTTTCCCCTACGAGCAGTACTTC
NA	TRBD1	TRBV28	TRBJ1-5	CASSTPTGGDQPQHF	TGTGCCAGCAGTACACCAACAGGGGGCGATCAGCCCCAGCATTTT
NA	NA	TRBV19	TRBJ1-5	CASSIVAGEVKPQHF	TGTGCCAGTAGTATAGTGGCAGGCGAAGTAAAGCCCCAGCATTTT
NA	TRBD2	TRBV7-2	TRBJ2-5	CASSPGGQMETQYF	TGTGCCAGCAGCCCGGGGGGGCAAATGGAGACCCAGTACTTC
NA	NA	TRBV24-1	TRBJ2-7	CATSDYRVQTYEQYF	TGTGCCACCAGTGATTATCGGGTCCAGACCTACGAGCAGTACTTC
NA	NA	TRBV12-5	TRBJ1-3	CASTLSGNTIYF	TGTGCTAGTACTCTATCTGGAAACACCATATATTTT
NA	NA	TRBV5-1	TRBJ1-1	CASSSQGNTEAFF	TGCGCCAGCAGCTCACAGGGGAACACTGAAGCTTTCTTT
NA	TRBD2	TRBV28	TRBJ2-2	CASSLTSGRTNTGELFF	TGTGCCAGCAGTCTGACTAGCGGGAGGACGAACACCGGGGAGCTGTTTTTT
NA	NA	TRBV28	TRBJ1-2	CASSLGQNYGYTF	TGTGCCAGCAGTTTGGGGCAAAACTATGGCTACACCTTC
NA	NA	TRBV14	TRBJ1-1	CASSQVSGTEAFF	TGTGCCAGCAGCCAAGTATCGGGGACTGAAGCTTTCTTT
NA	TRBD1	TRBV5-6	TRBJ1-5	CASSLGGTGGVKPQHF	TGTGCCAGCAGCTTGGGAGGGACAGGGGGAGTTAAGCCCCAGCATTTT
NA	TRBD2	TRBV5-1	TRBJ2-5	CASQGLTSGMETQYF	TGCGCCAGCCAGGGGCTGACTAGCGGGATGGAGACCCAGTACTTC
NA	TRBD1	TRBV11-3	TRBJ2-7	CASSGTGLDEQYF	TGTGCCAGCAGCGGGACAGGGTTGGACGAGCAGTACTTC
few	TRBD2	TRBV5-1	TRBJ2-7	CASSYSSGSSSYEQYF	TGCGCCAGCAGTTATAGTAGCGGGTCTAGCTCCTACGAGCAGTACTTC
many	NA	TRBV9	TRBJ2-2	CASSVDISPDTGELFF	TGTGCCAGCAGCGTAGACATTTCCCCCGACACCGGGGAGCTGTTTTTT
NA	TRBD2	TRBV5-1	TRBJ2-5	CASSQASGTSGGGTQYF	TGCGCCAGCAGCCAAGCTTCCGGGACGTCGGGAGGCGGGACCCAGTACTTC
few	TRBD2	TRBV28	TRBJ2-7	CASTPKGLASSLGEQYF	TGTGCCAGCACCCCGAAGGGACTAGCCTCTAGTCTGGGGGAGCAGTACTTC